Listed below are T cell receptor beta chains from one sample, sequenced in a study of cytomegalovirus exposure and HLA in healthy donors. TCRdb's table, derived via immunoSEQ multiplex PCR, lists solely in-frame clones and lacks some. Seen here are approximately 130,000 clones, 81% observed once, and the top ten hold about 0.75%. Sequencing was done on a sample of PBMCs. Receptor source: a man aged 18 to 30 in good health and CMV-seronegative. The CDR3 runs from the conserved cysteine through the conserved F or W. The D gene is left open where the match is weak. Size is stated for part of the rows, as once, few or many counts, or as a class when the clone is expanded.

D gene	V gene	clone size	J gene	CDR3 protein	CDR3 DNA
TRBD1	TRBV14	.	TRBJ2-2	CASSQENGQGTGELFF	TGTGCCAGCAGCCAAGAGAATGGACAGGGTACCGGGGAGCTGTTTTTT
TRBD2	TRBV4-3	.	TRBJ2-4	CASSHRKGAGGPEKNIQYF	TGCGCCAGCAGCCACCGAAAGGGGGCGGGGGGGCCTGAGAAAAACATTCAGTACTTC
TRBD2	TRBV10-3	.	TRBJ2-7	CAISRTSGGAYEQYF	TGTGCCATCAGCCGGACTAGCGGGGGGGCCTACGAGCAGTACTTC
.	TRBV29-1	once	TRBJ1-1	CSVRASGMNTEAFF	TGCAGCGTTAGAGCCTCAGGGATGAACACTGAAGCTTTCTTT
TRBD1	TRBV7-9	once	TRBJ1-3	CASSLERQGTGNTIYF	TGTGCCAGCAGCTTAGAGAGACAGGGGACTGGAAACACCATATATTTT
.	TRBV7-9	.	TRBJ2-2	CASSPRDTGELFF	TGTGCCAGCAGCCCCCGGGACACCGGGGAGCTGTTTTTT
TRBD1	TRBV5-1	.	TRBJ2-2	CASSPRDRVNAGELFF	TGCGCCAGCAGCCCCCGGGACAGGGTTAATGCCGGGGAGCTGTTTTTT
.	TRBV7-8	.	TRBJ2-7	CASTGRGTSYEQYF	TGTGCCAGCACCGGAAGGGGGACCTCCTACGAGCAGTACTTC
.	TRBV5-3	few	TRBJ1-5	CARNGGVQPQHF	TGTGCCAGAAACGGTGGTGTTCAGCCCCAGCATTTT
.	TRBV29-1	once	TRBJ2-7	CSVQGSYEQYF	TGCAGCGTTCAGGGCTCTTACGAGCAGTACTTC
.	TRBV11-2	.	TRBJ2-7	CASSLSDLYEQYF	TGTGCCAGCAGCTTAAGCGATCTTTACGAGCAGTACTTC